The entry that follows covers one T cell receptor (beta chain) sequence. What it binds is not known. Sequenced by immunoSEQ multiplex PCR; TCRdb stores in-frame clones only, minus some. The profile shows some 47,000 clones, 89% of them singletons. The data belong to a study of CD4+ T cells in melanoma. Germline trimming cut 6 bases from V and 2 bases from J; bases unmatched to any gene: 10. CDR3 length equals 16 residues. Germline assignment: CDR1 MNHNY and CDR2 SVGAGI (reference sequence). General study points: CD8+ T cell, macrophage and B cell function reportedly correlated with neoantigen-specific CD4+ T cells. Diverse differentiation states were reported for melanoma neoantigen-specific CD4+ T cells.

V is TRBV6-6 and J is TRBJ1-5; 7 bases agree with TRBD1. The clonotype originates from a human donor with melanoma. Material: peripheral blood. The CDR3 nucleotides are TGTGCCAGCAGGCCGACAGGGCTAGCAGGCAATCAGCCCCAGCATTTT. This gives the protein CASRPTGLAGNQPQHF.